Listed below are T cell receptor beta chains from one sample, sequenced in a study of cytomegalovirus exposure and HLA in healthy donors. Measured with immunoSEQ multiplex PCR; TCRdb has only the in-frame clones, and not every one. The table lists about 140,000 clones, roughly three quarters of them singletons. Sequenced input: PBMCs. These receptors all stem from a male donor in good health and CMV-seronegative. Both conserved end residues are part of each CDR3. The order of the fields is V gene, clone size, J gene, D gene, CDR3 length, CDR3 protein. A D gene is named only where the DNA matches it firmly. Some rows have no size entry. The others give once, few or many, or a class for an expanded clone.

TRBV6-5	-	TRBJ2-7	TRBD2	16	CASSYFGTSGSYEQYF
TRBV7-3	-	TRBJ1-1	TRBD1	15	CASSLRQGRLTEAFF
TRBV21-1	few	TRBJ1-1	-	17	CASSPLDRGLDNTEAFF
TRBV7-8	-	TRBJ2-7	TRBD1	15	CASSRPGTGVGEQYF
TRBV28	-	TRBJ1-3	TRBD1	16	CASSLPGQGAGNTIYF
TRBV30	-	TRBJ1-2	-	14	CAWSDSGPSTRYTF
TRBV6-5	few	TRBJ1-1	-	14	CASTRQASNTEAFF
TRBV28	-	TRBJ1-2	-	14	CASRHDSPPEGYTF
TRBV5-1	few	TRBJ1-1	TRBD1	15	CASSLAGGRRSEAFF
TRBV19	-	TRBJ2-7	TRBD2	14	CASRTAGASYEQYF
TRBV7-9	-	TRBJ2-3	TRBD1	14	CASSLGQYTDTQYF
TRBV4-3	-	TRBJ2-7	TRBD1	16	CASSHGFDRVAYEQYF
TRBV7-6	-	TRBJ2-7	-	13	CASSLAGVYEQYF
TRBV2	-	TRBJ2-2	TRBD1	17	CASSPGQGAFNTGELFF
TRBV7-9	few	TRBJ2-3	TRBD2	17	CASSSPVAGLLKDTQYF
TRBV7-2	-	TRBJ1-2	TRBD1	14	CASSPNDRAYGYTF
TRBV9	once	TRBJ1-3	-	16	CASSYTAGTSGNTIYF
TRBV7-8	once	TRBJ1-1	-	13	CASSLLDHTEAFF
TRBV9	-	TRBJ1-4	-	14	CASSVGGADEKLFF
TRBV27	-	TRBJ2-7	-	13	CASSSTQGYEQYF
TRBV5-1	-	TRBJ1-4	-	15	CASSLAAGGGEKLFF
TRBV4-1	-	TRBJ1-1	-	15	CASSQLRGSLTEAFF
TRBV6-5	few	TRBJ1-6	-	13	CASSYLKFSPLHF
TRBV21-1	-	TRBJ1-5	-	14	CASHGGVSNQPQHF
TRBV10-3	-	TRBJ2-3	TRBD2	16	CAISDAGGGTTDTQYF
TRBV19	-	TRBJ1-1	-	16	CASSVLRGQGNTEAFF
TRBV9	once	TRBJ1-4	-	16	CASSVARDRSGEKLFF
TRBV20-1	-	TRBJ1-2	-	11	CSPRENYGYTF
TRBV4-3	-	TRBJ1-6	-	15	CASSQDGVGHSPLHF
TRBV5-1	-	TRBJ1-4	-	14	CASSLLATNEKLFF
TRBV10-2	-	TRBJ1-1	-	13	CASGNSGNTEAFF
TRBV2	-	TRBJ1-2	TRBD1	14	CASRLQGASGGYTF
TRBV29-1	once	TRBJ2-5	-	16	CSATHRGNVRAETQYF
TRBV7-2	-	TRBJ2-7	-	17	CASSFRSSPGGDYEQYF
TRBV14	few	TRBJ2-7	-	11	CASSQLYEQYF
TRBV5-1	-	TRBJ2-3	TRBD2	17	CASSYGTSGTSTDTQYF
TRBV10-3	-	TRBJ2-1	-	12	CAISGGSNEQFF
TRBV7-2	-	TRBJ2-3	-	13	CASSLAPVDTQYF
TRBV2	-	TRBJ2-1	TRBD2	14	CASSGGGRYNEQFF
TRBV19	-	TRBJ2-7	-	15	CASSTAGTPRWEQYF
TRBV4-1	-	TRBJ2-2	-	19	CASSQVAPQALGATGELFF
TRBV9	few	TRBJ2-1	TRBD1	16	CASSTRTGRSYNEQFF
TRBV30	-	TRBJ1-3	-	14	CAWSLGGLSNTIYF
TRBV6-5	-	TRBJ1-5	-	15	CASSPDRRSNQPQHF
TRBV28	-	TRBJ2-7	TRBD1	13	CASSLWGTGPLGF
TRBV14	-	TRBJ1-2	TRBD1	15	CASSVSGQGNYGYTF
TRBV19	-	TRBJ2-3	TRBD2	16	CASSLRTSEKMYTQYF
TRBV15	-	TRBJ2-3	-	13	CATSRDISDTQYF
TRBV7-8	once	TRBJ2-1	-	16	CASSLVRDNFYNEQFF
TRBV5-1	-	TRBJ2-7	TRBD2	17	CASSLAQAGGRLYEQYF
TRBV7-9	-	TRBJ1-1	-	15	CASSFPSAGHTEAFF
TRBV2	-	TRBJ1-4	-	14	CASHRVPANEKLFF
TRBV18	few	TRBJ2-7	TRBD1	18	CASSPSPARTGNSYEQYF
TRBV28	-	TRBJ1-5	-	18	CASSLWKGLRISNQPQHF
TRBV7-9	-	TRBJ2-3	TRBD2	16	CASSPTLAGGADTQYF